This T cell receptor beta chain was profiled in a study of CD8 T cells in Susac syndrome. Reverse transcription used about 0.45 to 1 ug RNA and random hexamers. Across 54 Vbeta and 13 Jbeta, immunoSEQ multiplex PCR amplified TCR beta CDR3. TCRdb re-called the immunoSEQ multiplex PCR reads through MiXCR, storing one row per CDR3 protein. The table shows 77,000 or so distinct CDR3 sequences, with roughly 91% occurring only once. TCR beta sequences were obtained from blood CD8+ and CD4+ T cells. FACS enriched CD8+ TEMRA cells, while bulk CD8+ and CD4+ were negatively isolated. Germline trimming cut 6 bases from V and 1 base from J; bases unmatched to any gene: 8. Germline CDR1 reads SGHRS; CDR2 reads YFSETQ. CDR3 length equals 15 residues.

What was sequenced was CD4+ T cells from PBMCs. The gene calls are TRBV5-1 and TRBJ2-3; the match to TRBD1 covers 7 bases. The source is a human donor with Susac syndrome. DNA for the CDR3: TGCGCCAGCACCCAGGGGGATAGGGGCACAGATACGCAGTATTTT. Translated, it gives CASTQGDRGTDTQYF.